These 22 T cell receptor beta chains came from one sample sequenced in a study of blood T cell repertoires in COVID-19. The data were produced by immunoSEQ multiplex PCR, yet TCRdb's version contains in-frame clones alone and is incomplete. The sample contains about 480,000 clones, about 89% of which appear only once. The material sequenced was peripheral blood. All receptors come from a woman between 45 and 60 years old with COVID-19, enrolled during active disease.

V usage is TRBV12-2 and J usage is TRBJ1-6. TRBV12-2 is recorded as a pseudogene. The CDR3 runs to 18 residues. The CDR3 spells CASRLVRGADPYNSPLHF. The CDR3 coding sequence is TGTGCAAGTCGCTTAGTACGGGGGGCAGACCCGTATAATTCACCCCTCCACTTT.

This clone was detected once. This chain's CDR3 is CASSLRDRGWNEQFF. Here the CDR3 DNA reads TGCGCCAGCAGTCTGAGGGACAGGGGCTGGAATGAGCAGTTCTTC. The V and J genes are TRBV5-1 and TRBJ2-1; the match to TRBD1 covers 10 bases. Germline-derived CDR1 and CDR2 are SGHRS and YFSETQ. This CDR3 spans 15 amino acids. After removal of 5 bases from V and 7 bases from J, the junction contained 9 bases not matched to a gene.

The chain uses TRBV6-5 and TRBJ2-7; tentatively, D is TRBD1 (5 bases). Trimming cost V 6 bases and J 2 bases, with 17 bases left between them. CDR1 is MNHEY, CDR2 SVGAGI, per germline. The CDR3 runs 15 residues. The CDR3 DNA follows: TGTGCCAGCAGAAGGGGTGACGGGCCAACCTACGAGCAGTACTTC. Its protein product is CASRRGDGPTYEQYF.

Only a few counts were recorded for this clone. V and J are TRBV7-9 and TRBJ2-5, with a tentative D call TRBD2 (5 bases). The germline CDR1 and CDR2 sequences are SEHNR and FQNEAQ (reference sequence). The V end lost 4 bases, the J end lost 5 bases, and 11 bases lay between the germline ends. CDR3 size: 13 residues. CDR3 sequence (DNA): TGTGCCAGCAGCTCCCGGCAGCGGGAGACCCAGTACTTC. As protein: CASSSRQRETQYF. The full variable domain, in which reference TRBV7-9 and TRBJ2-5 provide the parts outside the CDR3, is DTGVSQNPRHKITKRGQNVTFRCDPISEHNRLYWYRQTLGQGPEFLTYFQNEAQLEKSRLLSDRFSAERPKGSFSTLEIQRTEQGDSAMYLCASSSRQRETQYFGPGTRLLVL.

CDR3 sequence (DNA): TGTGCCAGCAGTGAAGCGTATGTTACGAACACCGGGGAGCTGTTTTTT. Translated, it gives CASSEAYVTNTGELFF. The rearrangement uses TRBV2 and TRBJ2-2; D gene unclear. Trimming stripped 0 bases from V and 0 bases from J, with 8 bases between. CDR3 size: 16 residues. Germline CDR1 and CDR2: SNHLY and FYNNEI. The variable domain in full, completed from reference TRBV2 and TRBJ2-2, reads EPEVTQTPSHQVTQMGQEVILRCVPISNHLYFYWYRQILGQKVEFLVSFYNNEISEKSEIFDDQFSVERPDGSNFTLKIRSTKLEDSAMYFCASSEAYVTNTGELFFGEGSRLTVL.

The rearrangement links TRBV7-8 to TRBJ1-5, with D perhaps matching TRBD1 (6 bases). V shed 1 base and J shed 4 bases, with 8 bases lying between them. The CDR3 is made up of 14 amino acids. Germline V CDR1 and CDR2: SGHVS, FQNEAQ. The chain's CDR3 is CASSLGRGNQPQHF. CDR3 in DNA: TGTGCCAGCAGCTTAGGCAGGGGTAATCAGCCCCAGCATTTT. Complete variable domain (other parts from reference TRBV7-8 and TRBJ1-5): GAGVSQSPRYKVAKRGQDVALRCDPISGHVSLFWYQQALGQGPEFLTYFQNEAQLDKSGLPSDRFFAERPEGSVSTLKIQRTQQEDSAVYLCASSLGRGNQPQHFGDGTRLSIL.

The V and J genes are TRBV28 and TRBJ1-2; D unclear. V was shortened by 3 bases and J by 4 bases, with 12 bases between the two germline ends. Germline assignment: CDR1 MDHEN and CDR2 SYDVKM. The CDR3 length is 14 residues. The chain's CDR3 is CASSFVEGFYGYTF. The CDR3 DNA follows: TGTGCCAGCAGTTTCGTGGAGGGTTTCTATGGCTACACCTTC.

The J gene is TRBJ2-7, the V gene TRBV2; the match to TRBD2 covers 9 bases. With 6 bases clipped from V and 4 bases from J, the junction kept 13 bases outside the gene matches. CDR3 size: 16 residues. Germline lookup yields CDR1 SNHLY and CDR2 FYNNEI. DNA for the CDR3: TGTGCCAGCAGCCGAAGACCGGGACTAGCTACGTACGAGCAGTACTTC. Protein: CASSRRPGLATYEQYF.

The chain joins TRBV4-1 to TRBJ1-1; D is possibly TRBD1 (6 bases). The germline CDR1 and CDR2 sequences are MGHRA and YSYEKL. There are 15 residues in the CDR3. Trimming cost V 2 bases and J 4 bases, with 14 bases left between them. CDR3 DNA sequence: TGCGCCAGCAGCCAATCGGCAGGGGCTGCCACTGAAGCTTTCTTT. Its protein product is CASSQSAGAATEAFF.

The rearrangement joins TRBV7-8 to TRBJ2-7; TRBD2 is a possible D gene (5 bases). This CDR3 has 13 amino acids. CDR1 and CDR2 (germline): SGHVS, FQNEAQ. V lost 1 base and J 5 bases, leaving 9 bases between the germline ends. The DNA of the CDR3 is TGTGCCAGCAGCTTAGTAAGCGGTGACGAGCAGTACTTC. It translates to CASSLVSGDEQYF.

The chain couples TRBV18 to TRBJ2-1; no firm D call. V lost 4 bases and J lost 5, with 6 bases in between. From germline, CDR1 is KGHSH and CDR2 LQKENI. The length of the CDR3 is 12 residues. CDR3 sequence reads: CASSLVNNEQFF. DNA of the CDR3: TGTGCCAGCTCACTAGTTAACAATGAGCAGTTCTTC.

This clone was seen a handful of times. J is TRBJ2-2 and V is TRBV30; D is ambiguous. Per the germline V gene, CDR1 is GTSNPN and CDR2 is SVGIG (reference sequence). This CDR3 is built from 11 residues. The ends were cut back, 5 bases at V and 6 bases at J, with 7 bases in the middle. In DNA form, the CDR3 reads TGTGCCTGGGGACGTCCCGGGGAGCTGTTTTTT. This translates into CAWGRPGELFF.

V is TRBV5-1 and J is TRBJ2-3, with 7 bases lining up with TRBD1. J gave up 3 bases and V 6 bases, and 10 bases lay outside the gene matches. Germline V gives CDR1 SGHRS, CDR2 YFSETQ. The CDR3 runs 15 residues. The chain's CDR3 is CASTIDRVQTDTQYF. The DNA of the CDR3 is TGCGCCAGCACTATAGACAGGGTTCAGACAGATACGCAGTATTTT.

J is TRBJ1-3 and V is TRBV15, with 9 bases that match TRBD1. Germline loops: CDR1 LNHNV, CDR2 YYDKDF (reference sequence). The trim removed 4 bases at V and 5 bases at J, leaving 9 bases unmatched. The CDR3 extends over 16 amino acids. The CDR3 sequence is CATSTGMDRGRNTIYF. Here the CDR3 DNA reads TGTGCCACCAGCACCGGAATGGACAGGGGAAGAAACACCATATATTTT.

J is TRBJ1-2 and V is TRBV6-6, with TRBD1 matching 10 bases. Losses at the gene ends were 5 bases for V and 11 bases for J; bases not matched to a gene: 17. The CDR3 length is 16 residues. Germline values: CDR1 MNHNY, CDR2 SVGAGI (reference sequence). The CDR3 nucleotides are TGTGCCAGCAGTCCCGGGACAGGGGCTCCTATTAAGAGGTACACCTTC. As protein: CASSPGTGAPIKRYTF.

The chain carries TRBV5-1 and TRBJ2-1, with a tentative D call TRBD1 (6 bases). This CDR3 has 14 amino acids. Germline values: CDR1 SGHRS, CDR2 YFSETQ. Trimming cost V 2 bases and J 3 bases, with 9 bases left between them. The CDR3 here is CASSLGQNYNEQFF. In nucleotides, the CDR3 is TGCGCCAGCAGCTTAGGACAGAACTACAATGAGCAGTTCTTC.

The chain employs TRBV5-1 and TRBJ2-2; a possible D gene is TRBD2 (5 bases). Germline V gene data show CDR1 as SGHRS and CDR2 as YFSETQ. There are 15 residues in the CDR3. Trimming took 4 bases from V and 6 from J, leaving 16 bases between them. The CDR3, as DNA: TGCGCCAGCAGCCCATACGGTCTAGCTGCCGGGGAGCTGTTTTTT. Protein product: CASSPYGLAAGELFF.

This sequence joins TRBV5-6 and TRBJ1-1; TRBD1 agrees at 8 bases. The CDR3 is 14 residues long. The V gene end was trimmed by 2 bases and the J gene end by 2 bases; junction bases not matched to a gene: 2. Germline V gene data show CDR1 as SGHDT and CDR2 as YYEEEE. CDR3 sequence: CASSLPGGNTEAFF. The CDR3 region has the DNA TGTGCCAGCAGCTTACCAGGGGGCAACACTGAAGCTTTCTTT.

V and J are TRBV7-2 and TRBJ1-2, with D maybe TRBD1 (5 bases). V was pared by 5 bases and J by 5 bases, with 18 bases between. This CDR3 has 15 amino acids. In germline, CDR1 is SGHTA, CDR2 FQGNSA. This CDR3 is CASSARSFGTYGYTF. The CDR3 DNA sequence: TGTGCCAGCAGCGCCCGGTCCTTCGGGACTTATGGCTACACCTTC.

The chain joins TRBV5-1 to TRBJ1-1; 7 bases are a match to TRBD1. CDR1 is SGHRS, CDR2 YFSETQ, per germline. This CDR3 has 14 residues. The V gene end was trimmed by 5 bases and the J gene end by 3 bases; junction bases not matched to a gene: 7. CDR3 residues: CASSRRDRDTEAFF. The CDR3 nucleotides read TGCGCCAGCAGTCGGCGCGACAGGGACACTGAAGCTTTCTTT.

This sequence joins TRBV7-2 and TRBJ1-2, with D unresolved. Looked up from germline, CDR1 is SGHTA and CDR2 is FQGNSA. Trimming left V 2 bases short and J 3 bases short, with 13 bases between. The CDR3 loop spans 15 amino acids. The CDR3 DNA reads TGTGCCAGCAGCTTATTTTATGTGCGGGACTATGGCTACACCTTC. The encoded protein is CASSLFYVRDYGYTF.

The chain couples TRBV30 to TRBJ2-7; D gene ambiguous. The V end lost 5 bases, the J end lost 2 bases, and 10 bases lay between the germline ends. Germline assignment: CDR1 GTSNPN and CDR2 SVGIG (reference sequence). The CDR3 extends over 12 amino acids. The CDR3: CAWGRMTYEQYF. The CDR3 bases are TGTGCCTGGGGCAGGATGACCTACGAGCAGTACTTC.